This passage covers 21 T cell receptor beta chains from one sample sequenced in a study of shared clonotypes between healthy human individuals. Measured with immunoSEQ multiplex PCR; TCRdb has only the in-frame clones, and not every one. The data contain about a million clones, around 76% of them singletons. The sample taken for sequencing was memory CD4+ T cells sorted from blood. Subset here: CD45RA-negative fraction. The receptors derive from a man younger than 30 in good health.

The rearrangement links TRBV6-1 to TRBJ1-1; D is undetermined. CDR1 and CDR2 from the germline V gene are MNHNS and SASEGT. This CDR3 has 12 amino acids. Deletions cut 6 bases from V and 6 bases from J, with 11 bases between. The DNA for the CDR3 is TGTGCCAGCAGGAACTCATGGGCTGAAGCTTTCTTT. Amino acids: CASRNSWAEAFF.

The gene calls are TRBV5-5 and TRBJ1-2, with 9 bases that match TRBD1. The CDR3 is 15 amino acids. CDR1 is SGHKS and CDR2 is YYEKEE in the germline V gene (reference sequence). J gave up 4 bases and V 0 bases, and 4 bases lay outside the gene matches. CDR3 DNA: TGTGCCAGCAGCTTGGAGGGACAGGGCTCCTATGGCTACACCTTC. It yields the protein CASSLEGQGSYGYTF.

CDR3 residues: CASSYGPNGYEQYF. CDR3 nucleotides: TGTGCCAGCAGCTACGGCCCGAACGGCTACGAGCAGTACTTC. The genes are TRBV6-6 and TRBJ2-7; D is uncertain. The CDR3 consists of 14 residues. The germline CDR1 and CDR2 sequences are MNHNY and SVGAGI (reference sequence). Trimming pared 6 bases from V and 3 bases from J, leaving 15 bases between.

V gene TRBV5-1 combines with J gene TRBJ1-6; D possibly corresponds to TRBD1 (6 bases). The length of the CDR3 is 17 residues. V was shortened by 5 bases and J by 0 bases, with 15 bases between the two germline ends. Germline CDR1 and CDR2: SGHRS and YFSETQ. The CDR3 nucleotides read TGCGCCAGCAGGGATACAGGGTCGGGCTCCTATAATTCACCCCTCCACTTT. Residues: CASRDTGSGSYNSPLHF.

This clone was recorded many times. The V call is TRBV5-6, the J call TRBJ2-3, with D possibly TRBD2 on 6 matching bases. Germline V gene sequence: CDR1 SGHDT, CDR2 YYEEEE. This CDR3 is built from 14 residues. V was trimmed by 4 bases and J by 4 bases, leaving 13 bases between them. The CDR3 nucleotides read TGTGCCAGCAGCCTTAGTAGGAGGGCAGATACGCAGTATTTT. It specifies CASSLSRRADTQYF. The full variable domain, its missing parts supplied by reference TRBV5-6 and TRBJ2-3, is DAGVTQSPTHLIKTRGQQVTLRCSPKSGHDTVSWYQQALGQGPQFIFQYYEEEERQRGNFPDRFSGHQFPNYSSELNVNALLLGDSALYLCASSLSRRADTQYFGPGTRLTVL.

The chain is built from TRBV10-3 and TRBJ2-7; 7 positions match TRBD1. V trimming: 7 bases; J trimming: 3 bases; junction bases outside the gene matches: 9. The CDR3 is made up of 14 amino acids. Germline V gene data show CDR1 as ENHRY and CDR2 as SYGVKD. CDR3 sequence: CAITSGTDFYEQYF. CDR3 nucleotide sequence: TGTGCCATCACTAGTGGGACAGACTTCTACGAGCAGTACTTC.

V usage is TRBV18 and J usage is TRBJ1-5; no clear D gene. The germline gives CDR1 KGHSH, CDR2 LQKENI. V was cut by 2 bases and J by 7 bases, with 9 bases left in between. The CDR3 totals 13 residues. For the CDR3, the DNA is TGTGCCAGCTCACCAACCCGGGCCCAGCCCCAGCATTTT. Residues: CASSPTRAQPQHF. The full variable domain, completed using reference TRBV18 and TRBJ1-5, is NAGVMQNPRHLVRRRGQEARLRCSPMKGHSHVYWYRQLPEEGLKFMVYLQKENIIDESGMPKERFSAEFPKEGPSILRIQQVVRGDSAAYFCASSPTRAQPQHFGDGTRLSIL.

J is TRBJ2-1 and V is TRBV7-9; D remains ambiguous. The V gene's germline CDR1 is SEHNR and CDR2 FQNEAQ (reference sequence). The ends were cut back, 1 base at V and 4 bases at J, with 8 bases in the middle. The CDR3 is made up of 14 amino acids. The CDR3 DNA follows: TGTGCCAGCAGCTTAGGAATCTCTTACAATGAGCAGTTCTTC. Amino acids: CASSLGISYNEQFF.

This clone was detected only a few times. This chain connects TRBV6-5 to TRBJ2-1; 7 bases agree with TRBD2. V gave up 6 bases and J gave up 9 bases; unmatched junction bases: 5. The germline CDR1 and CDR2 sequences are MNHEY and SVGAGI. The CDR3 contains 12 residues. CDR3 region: CASSLRGGEQFF. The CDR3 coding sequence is TGTGCCAGCAGCCTACGCGGGGGTGAGCAGTTCTTC.

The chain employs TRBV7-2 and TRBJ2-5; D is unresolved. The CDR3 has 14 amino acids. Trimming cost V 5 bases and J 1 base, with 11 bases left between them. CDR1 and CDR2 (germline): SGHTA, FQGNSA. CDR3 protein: CASSLPRSQETQYF. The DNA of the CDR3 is TGTGCCAGCAGCCTTCCTAGGAGCCAAGAGACCCAGTACTTC. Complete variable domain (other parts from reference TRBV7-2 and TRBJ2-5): GAGVSQSPSNKVTEKGKDVELRCDPISGHTALYWYRQSLGQGLEFLIYFQGNSAPDKSGLPSDRFSAERTGGSVSTLTIQRTQQEDSAVYLCASSLPRSQETQYFGPGTRLLVL.

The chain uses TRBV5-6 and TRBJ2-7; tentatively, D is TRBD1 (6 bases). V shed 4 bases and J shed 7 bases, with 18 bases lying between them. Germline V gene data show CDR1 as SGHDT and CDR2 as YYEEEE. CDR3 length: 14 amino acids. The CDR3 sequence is CASSGEPQGTEQYF. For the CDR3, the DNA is TGTGCCAGCAGCGGGGAACCACAGGGCACTGAGCAGTACTTC.

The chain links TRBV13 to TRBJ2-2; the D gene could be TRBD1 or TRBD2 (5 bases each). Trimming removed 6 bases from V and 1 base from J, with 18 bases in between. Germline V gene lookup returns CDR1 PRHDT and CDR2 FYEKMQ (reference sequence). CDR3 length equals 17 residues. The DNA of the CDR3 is TGTGCCAGCAGATTACTTAGGGACGGGTGGAACACCGGGGAGCTGTTTTTT. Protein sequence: CASRLLRDGWNTGELFF. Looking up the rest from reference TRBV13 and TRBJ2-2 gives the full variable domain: AAGVIQSPRHLIKEKRETATLKCYPIPRHDTVYWYQQGPGQDPQFLISFYEKMQSDKGSIPDRFSAQQFSDYHSELNMSSLELGDSALYFCASRLLRDGWNTGELFFGEGSRLTVL.

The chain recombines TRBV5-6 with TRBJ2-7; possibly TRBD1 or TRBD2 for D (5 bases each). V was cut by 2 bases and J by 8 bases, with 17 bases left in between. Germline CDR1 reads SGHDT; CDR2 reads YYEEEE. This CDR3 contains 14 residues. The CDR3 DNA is TGTGCCAGCAGCTTAGGGACGGCCATCTATCAGCAGTACTTC. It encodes CASSLGTAIYQQYF.

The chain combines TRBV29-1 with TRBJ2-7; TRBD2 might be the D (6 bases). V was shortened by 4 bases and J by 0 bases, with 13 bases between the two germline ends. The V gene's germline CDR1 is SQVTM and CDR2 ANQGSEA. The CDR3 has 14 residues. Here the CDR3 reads CSVAAGGTSYEQYF. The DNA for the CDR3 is TGCAGCGTTGCAGCAGGCGGGACCTCCTACGAGCAGTACTTC.

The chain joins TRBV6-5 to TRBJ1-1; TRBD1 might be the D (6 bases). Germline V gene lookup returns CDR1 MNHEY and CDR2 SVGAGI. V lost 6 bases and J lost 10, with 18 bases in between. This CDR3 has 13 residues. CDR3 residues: CASSPTGPRGAFF. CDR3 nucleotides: TGTGCCAGCAGCCCCACAGGGCCCCGGGGAGCTTTCTTT.

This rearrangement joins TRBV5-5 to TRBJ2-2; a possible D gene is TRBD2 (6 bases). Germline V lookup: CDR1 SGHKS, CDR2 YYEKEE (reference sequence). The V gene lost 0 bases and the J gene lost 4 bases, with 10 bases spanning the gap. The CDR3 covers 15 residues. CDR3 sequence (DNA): TGTGCCAGCAGCTTGGACCCAGCGGGCACCGGGGAGCTGTTTTTT. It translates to CASSLDPAGTGELFF.

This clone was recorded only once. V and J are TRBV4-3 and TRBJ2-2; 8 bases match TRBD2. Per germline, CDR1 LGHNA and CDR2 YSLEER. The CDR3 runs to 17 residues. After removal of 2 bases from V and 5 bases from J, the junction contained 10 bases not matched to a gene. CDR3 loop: CASSQYAGTRETGELFF. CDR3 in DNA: TGCGCCAGCAGCCAATACGCAGGGACTAGGGAGACCGGGGAGCTGTTTTTT.

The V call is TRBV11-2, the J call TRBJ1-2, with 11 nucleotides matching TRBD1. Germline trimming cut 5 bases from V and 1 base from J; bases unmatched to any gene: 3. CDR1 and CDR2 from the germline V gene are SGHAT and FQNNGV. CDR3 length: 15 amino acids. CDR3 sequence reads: CASSAGTGGNYGYTF. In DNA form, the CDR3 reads TGTGCCAGCAGCGCCGGGACAGGGGGTAACTATGGCTACACCTTC.

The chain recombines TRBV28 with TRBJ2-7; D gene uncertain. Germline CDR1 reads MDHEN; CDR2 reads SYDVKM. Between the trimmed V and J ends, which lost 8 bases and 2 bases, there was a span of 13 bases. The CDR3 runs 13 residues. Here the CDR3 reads CASFPRGPYEQYF. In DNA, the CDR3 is TGTGCCAGCTTCCCCCGAGGCCCCTACGAGCAGTACTTC.

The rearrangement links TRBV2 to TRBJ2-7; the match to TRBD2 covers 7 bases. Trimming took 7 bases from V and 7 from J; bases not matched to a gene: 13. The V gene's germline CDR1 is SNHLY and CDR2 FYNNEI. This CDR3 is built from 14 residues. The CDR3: CASNILAPREEQYF. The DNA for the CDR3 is TGTGCCAGCAACATACTAGCGCCGAGGGAGGAGCAGTACTTC.

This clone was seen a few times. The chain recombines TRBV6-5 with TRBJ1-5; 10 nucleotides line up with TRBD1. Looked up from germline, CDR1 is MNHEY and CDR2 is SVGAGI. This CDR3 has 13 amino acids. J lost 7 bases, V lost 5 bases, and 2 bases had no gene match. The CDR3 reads CASSGTGDQPQHF. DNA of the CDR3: TGTGCCAGCAGTGGGACAGGGGACCAGCCCCAGCATTTT.